This entry lists 23 T cell receptor beta chains sequenced from one sample in a study of siplizumab effects on memory and regulatory T cells. The table came from immunoSEQ multiplex PCR; TCRdb's copy has only in-frame clones and leaves some out. This table holds some 75,000 clones, 85% to 95% found once. The sequencing input was CD8+ T cells sorted from blood. These TCRs come from a human donor in good health.

The rearrangement uses TRBV7-3 and TRBJ1-2; maybe TRBD1 (6 bases). V was pared by 5 bases and J by 2 bases, with 9 bases between. The CDR3 is 13 amino acids. CDR1 is SGHTA and CDR2 is FQGTGA in the germline V gene. The chain's CDR3 is CASSTGANYGYTF. In DNA, the CDR3 is TGTGCCAGCAGCACGGGGGCCAACTATGGCTACACCTTC.

The V gene is TRBV5-5, the J gene TRBJ1-1, with a possible D match to TRBD1 (5 bases). Germline assignment: CDR1 SGHKS and CDR2 YYEKEE (reference sequence). The ends were cut back, 0 bases at V and 7 bases at J, with 10 bases in the middle. The CDR3 extends over 13 amino acids. This chain's CDR3 is CASSLGGGYEAFF. CDR3 coding DNA: TGTGCCAGCAGCTTGGGTGGGGGGTATGAAGCTTTCTTT.

The chain employs TRBV5-1 and TRBJ2-3; the match to TRBD1 covers 10 bases. Germline V gene data show CDR1 as SGHRS and CDR2 as YFSETQ. V shed 4 bases and J 4 bases; nucleotides not matched to a gene: 6. The CDR3 consists of 15 residues. CDR3 in amino acids: CASSQDRGFPDTQYF. The CDR3 region has the DNA TGCGCCAGCAGCCAGGACAGGGGGTTTCCAGATACGCAGTATTTT.

The chain has TRBV10-1 and TRBJ2-5, with 8 bases that match TRBD2. The CDR3 has 14 amino acids. Germline CDR1 and CDR2: WNHNN and SYGVQD (reference sequence). Trimming took 4 bases from V and 5 from J; bases not matched to a gene: 6. The CDR3 spells CASSGKERGETQYF. The DNA for the CDR3 is TGCGCCAGCAGTGGGAAGGAGCGGGGGGAGACCCAGTACTTC.

V gene TRBV7-9 combines with J gene TRBJ2-3; TRBD2 matches at 14 bases. Germline values: CDR1 SEHNR, CDR2 FQNEAQ (reference sequence). The CDR3 is made up of 16 amino acids. The junction had 3 bases not matched to a gene; V was cut back by 3 bases and J by 4 bases. The CDR3 loop is CASSFPTSGGADTQYF. The DNA of the CDR3 is TGTGCCAGCAGCTTCCCGACTAGCGGGGGGGCAGATACGCAGTATTTT.

The chain uses TRBV9 and TRBJ2-7; D may be TRBD2 (6 bases). The CDR3 length is 14 residues. The V end was cut by 3 bases, the J end by 2 bases, with 12 bases between. The germline CDR1 and CDR2 sequences are SGDLS and YYNGEE. Written as DNA, the CDR3 is TGTGCCAGCAGCGACCGGGACTCAGCCTACGAGCAGTACTTC. This sequence encodes CASSDRDSAYEQYF.

This sequence joins TRBV19 and TRBJ1-2; D remains ambiguous. The V gene lost 5 bases and the J gene lost 7 bases, with 14 bases spanning the gap. CDR1 is LNHDA, CDR2 SQIVND, per germline (reference sequence). The CDR3 extends over 13 amino acids. CDR3 region: CASSVMLGPGYTF. The CDR3 DNA sequence: TGTGCCAGTAGTGTGATGCTGGGCCCTGGCTACACCTTC.

In this sample, this clone turned up once. The chain has TRBV14 and TRBJ2-5; D remains ambiguous. This CDR3 spans 14 amino acids. V dropped 4 bases and J dropped 5 bases, with 14 bases sitting between them. Germline assignment: CDR1 SGHDN and CDR2 FVKESK. CDR3 nucleotide sequence: TGTGCCAGCAGCCTCATCCCTGGTAGGGAGACCCAGTACTTC. This translates into CASSLIPGRETQYF.

This clone was observed a single time. DNA for the CDR3: TGTGCCAGCAGCTTCCAGGGGCCCTACGAGCAGTACTTC. It codes for CASSFQGPYEQYF. The J gene is TRBJ2-7, the V gene TRBV5-5, with a tentative D call TRBD1 (6 bases). The CDR3 extends over 13 amino acids. The V gene lost 2 bases and the J gene lost 2 bases, with 8 bases spanning the gap. Germline lookup yields CDR1 SGHKS and CDR2 YYEKEE (reference sequence). Together with reference TRBV5-5 and TRBJ2-7, the CDR3 gives the full variable domain: DAGVTQSPTHLIKTRGQQVTLRCSPISGHKSVSWYQQVLGQGPQFIFQYYEKEERGRGNFPDRFSARQFPNYSSELNVNALLLGDSALYLCASSFQGPYEQYFGPGTRLTVT.

DNA for the CDR3: TGTGCCATTTTACAGGTGATCGGGACAGATGAGCAGTTCTTC. Residues: CAILQVIGTDEQFF. The rearrangement links TRBV2 to TRBJ2-1; the match to TRBD1 covers 7 bases. The V and J ends lost 10 bases and 8 bases, in that order; junction bases with no gene match: 14. The CDR3 contains 14 residues. Germline V gene lookup returns CDR1 SNHLY and CDR2 FYNNEI.

As for this clone: At one of its ends the junction is not consistent with the germline gene, which may arise from a read error. V usage is TRBV5-3 and J usage is TRBJ2-7; 8 bases line up with TRBD2. TRBV5-3 is an ORF, and what it does is uncertain. The length of the CDR3 is 14 residues. Written as DNA, the CDR3 is TGTGCCAGCAGCTTTGCGGGGGGACATTACGAGCAGTACTTC. Translated: CASSFAGGHYEQYF.

The chain uses TRBV11-2 and TRBJ1-1; tentative D call: TRBD1 (5 bases). CDR3 length: 16 residues. V was shortened by 0 bases and J by 5 bases, with 16 bases between the two germline ends. Germline CDR1 is SGHAT and CDR2 is FQNNGV. CDR3 protein: CASSLDQRGVGTEAFF. CDR3 sequence (DNA): TGTGCCAGCAGCTTAGATCAGAGGGGCGTAGGGACTGAAGCTTTCTTT.

This sequence joins TRBV2 and TRBJ2-3; no clear D gene. Germline CDR1 reads SNHLY; CDR2 reads FYNNEI. This CDR3 contains 13 residues. Between the trimmed V and J ends, which lost 5 bases and 2 bases, there was a span of 8 bases. The CDR3 region is CASSSHDTDTQYF. The CDR3 region has the DNA TGTGCCAGCAGTTCACACGACACAGATACGCAGTATTTT.

This sequence joins TRBV4-1 and TRBJ2-7, with TRBD1 matching 7 bases. J lost 2 bases, V lost 3 bases, and 4 bases had no gene match. The CDR3 contains 14 residues. Germline V gene lookup returns CDR1 MGHRA and CDR2 YSYEKL. Here the CDR3 DNA reads TGCGCCAGCAGCCAGACCGGGACAGCCTACGAGCAGTACTTC. This codes for CASSQTGTAYEQYF.

The rearrangement links TRBV6-1 to TRBJ2-1; D is unclear. CDR3 length equals 11 residues. In germline, CDR1 is MNHNS, CDR2 SASEGT. The V and J ends lost 10 bases and 4 bases respectively, with 8 bases between them. The CDR3 DNA follows: TGTGCCATCCTTTTTTACAATGAGCAGTTCTTC. It encodes CAILFYNEQFF.

The chain couples TRBV11-2 to TRBJ2-5; no definite D call. V was cut by 1 base and J by 5 bases, with 11 bases left in between. The CDR3 loop spans 14 amino acids. The V gene's germline CDR1 is SGHAT and CDR2 FQNNGV. CDR3 sequence: CASSLGATVETQYF. For the CDR3, the DNA is TGTGCCAGCAGCTTAGGTGCCACCGTGGAGACCCAGTACTTC.

The V and J genes are TRBV28 and TRBJ2-7; D could derive from TRBD1 or TRBD2 (6 bases each). This CDR3 region has 16 residues. Germline assignment: CDR1 MDHEN and CDR2 SYDVKM. Between the trimmed V and J ends, which lost 3 bases and 0 bases, there was a span of 15 bases. Written as DNA, the CDR3 is TGTGCCAGCAGTTTTGAGGGGGGCTTCAGCTCCTACGAGCAGTACTTC. Amino acids: CASSFEGGFSSYEQYF. The whole variable domain, filled in from reference TRBV28 and TRBJ2-7, reads DVKVTQSSRYLVKRTGEKVFLECVQDMDHENMFWYRQDPGLGLRLIYFSYDVKMKEKGDIPEGYSVSREKKERFSLILESASTNQTSMYLCASSFEGGFSSYEQYFGPGTRLTVT.

The chain has TRBV7-8 and TRBJ2-5; D is uncertain. The ends were cut back, 7 bases at V and 1 base at J, with 10 bases in the middle. This CDR3 comprises 13 residues. Germline CDR1 SGHVS, CDR2 FQNEAQ. CDR3 sequence (DNA): TGTGCCAGCACCAACAGCCTCCAAGAGACCCAGTACTTC. Protein product: CASTNSLQETQYF.

This chain uses TRBV19 with TRBJ1-1; D not resolved. CDR3 length equals 14 residues. Germline-derived CDR1 and CDR2 are LNHDA and SQIVND (reference sequence). Trimming took 3 bases from V and 2 from J, leaving 10 bases between them. The CDR3 DNA sequence: TGTGCCAGTAGTATGTCGGGGATCAACACTGAAGCTTTCTTT. Its protein is CASSMSGINTEAFF.

This chain connects TRBV4-1 to TRBJ2-2, with D hard to call. With 7 bases removed from V and 4 bases from J, the gap between germline ends came to 7 bases. Germline V CDR1 and CDR2: MGHRA, YSYEKL. The CDR3 length is 12 residues. Here the CDR3 DNA reads TGCGCCAGCATGGCCTTCACCGGGGAGCTGTTTTTT. Translating it yields CASMAFTGELFF.

V gene TRBV15 combines with J gene TRBJ1-1, with 7 positions matching TRBD1. The germline gives CDR1 LNHNV, CDR2 YYDKDF (reference sequence). V was clipped by 3 bases and J by 6 bases; unmatched bases: 7. The CDR3 totals 14 residues. The CDR3 DNA follows: TGTGCCACCAGCAGGGGACAGTCGATCTCTGAAGCTTTCTTT. It specifies CATSRGQSISEAFF.

Turning to this clone: Other DNA sequences in the same sample also yield this CDR3. J is TRBJ2-7 and V is TRBV27, with D possibly TRBD1 on 6 matching bases. The germline CDR1 and CDR2 sequences are MNHEY and SMNVEV (reference sequence). The CDR3 consists of 13 residues. V gave up 3 bases and J gave up 0 bases, with 6 bases separating them. CDR3 sequence: CASSLTGSYEQYF. In nucleotides, the CDR3 is TGTGCCAGCAGTTTGACAGGCTCCTACGAGCAGTACTTC.

The chain is built from TRBV6-6 and TRBJ2-5; maybe TRBD2 (6 bases). There are 15 residues in the CDR3. The V gene's germline CDR1 is MNHNY and CDR2 SVGAGI (reference sequence). Trimming took off 3 bases at V and 5 bases at J, with 16 bases between the two ends. CDR3 in amino acids: CASSYFAGLGETQYF. The CDR3 DNA reads as TGTGCCAGCAGTTATTTCGCGGGGTTGGGGGAGACCCAGTACTTC.